What follows are 32 T cell receptor beta chains derived from one specimen sequenced in a study of OX40 agonist ivuxolimab in advanced cancers. Assay used: immunoSEQ multiplex PCR; TCRdb lists only in-frame clones, some missing. The sample records about 58,000 clones, about 90% being singletons. Specimen: CD4+ or CD8+ T cells sorted from blood, collected in a trial of the OX40 agonist ivuxolimab. The receptors originated from an adult with an advanced solid tumor such as melanoma, head and neck, liver or kidney cancer.

This chain links TRBV2 with TRBJ1-6; D not resolved. V was clipped by 5 bases and J by 7 bases, with 12 bases between them. In germline, CDR1 is SNHLY, CDR2 FYNNEI. The CDR3 is made up of 14 amino acids. The CDR3 is CASSKESLNSPLHF. CDR3 DNA sequence: TGTGCCAGCAGTAAGGAGTCTCTAAATTCACCCCTCCACTTT.

The CDR3 DNA reads TGTGCCAGTAGTAGGGGAACTAGCGGGACGAACACCGGGGAGCTGTTTTTT. Residues: CASSRGTSGTNTGELFF. V is TRBV19 and J is TRBJ2-2; 10 bases are a match to TRBD2. CDR1 is LNHDA and CDR2 is SQIVND in the germline V gene (reference sequence). The V gene end was trimmed by 4 bases and the J gene end by 0 bases; junction bases not matched to a gene: 5. The CDR3 runs to 17 residues.

The chain combines TRBV19 with TRBJ2-1; 13 nucleotides align to TRBD2. The V gene end was trimmed by 3 bases and the J gene end by 0 bases; junction bases not matched to a gene: 8. Germline V lookup: CDR1 LNHDA, CDR2 SQIVND (reference sequence). The CDR3 consists of 19 residues. The CDR3 is CASSIGGLAGISSYNEQFF. The CDR3, as DNA: TGTGCCAGTAGTATTGGGGGACTAGCGGGGATAAGCTCCTACAATGAGCAGTTCTTC.

This clone was observed a handful of times. This rearrangement joins TRBV7-3 to TRBJ2-1; D not resolved. V was clipped by 1 base and J by 0 bases, with 7 bases between them. Germline CDR1 is SGHTA and CDR2 is FQGTGA. The CDR3 is 15 amino acids. The CDR3 DNA is TGTGCCAGCAGCTTAAGGCTAAGCTCCTACAATGAGCAGTTCTTC. Encoded protein: CASSLRLSSYNEQFF.

The J gene is TRBJ1-5, the V gene TRBV28, with 8 bases matching TRBD1. This CDR3 has 14 residues. Per germline, CDR1 MDHEN and CDR2 SYDVKM. V lost 6 bases and J lost 7; bases outside the gene matches: 8. CDR3 coding DNA: TGTGCCAGCAGATCGGACAGGGAGGTCCAGCCCCAGCATTTT. This translates into CASRSDREVQPQHF.

The chain combines TRBV5-1 with TRBJ2-1; D possibly uses TRBD1 or TRBD2 (5 bases each). CDR3 length: 13 residues. Trimming cost V 0 bases and J 6 bases, with 7 bases left between them. Germline CDR1 SGHRS, CDR2 YFSETQ. The CDR3 nucleotides are TGCGCCAGCAGCTTGGGGGACGGCAATGAGCAGTTCTTC. It encodes CASSLGDGNEQFF.

Only one count was recorded for this clone. The chain has TRBV15 and TRBJ1-1; maybe TRBD1 (6 bases). Germline values: CDR1 LNHNV, CDR2 YYDKDF (reference sequence). The CDR3 runs 14 residues. With 4 bases removed from V and 1 base from J, the gap between germline ends came to 10 bases. CDR3 DNA sequence: TGTGCCACCAGCAAAACGGGACAGAACACTGAAGCTTTCTTT. Its protein product is CATSKTGQNTEAFF.

This chain connects TRBV5-1 to TRBJ2-7; TRBD2 agrees at 14 bases. The germline gives CDR1 SGHRS, CDR2 YFSETQ. The CDR3 has 17 residues. V shed 0 bases and J 0 bases; nucleotides not matched to a gene: 2. This CDR3 reads CASSLAGTSGSSYEQYF. CDR3 in DNA: TGCGCCAGCAGCTTGGCCGGGACTAGCGGGAGCTCCTACGAGCAGTACTTC.

This chain connects TRBV4-1 to TRBJ2-3; unclear D gene. V was shortened by 4 bases and J by 0 bases, with 11 bases between the two germline ends. The CDR3 contains 15 residues. Germline-derived CDR1 and CDR2 are MGHRA and YSYEKL. CDR3 sequence: CASSLSELSTDTQYF. DNA for the CDR3: TGCGCCAGCAGCCTCAGTGAACTCAGCACAGATACGCAGTATTTT.

The rearrangement links TRBV30 to TRBJ2-2, with TRBD1 matching over 8 bases. From germline, CDR1 is GTSNPN and CDR2 SVGIG (reference sequence). The CDR3 covers 14 residues. V shed 2 bases and J 7 bases; nucleotides not matched to a gene: 6. The CDR3 reads CAWSLTGGYGELFF. CDR3 DNA: TGTGCCTGGAGTCTTACAGGGGGATACGGGGAGCTGTTTTTT.

The chain uses TRBV4-1 and TRBJ2-1; 10 bases fit TRBD1. V dropped 0 bases and J dropped 0; count of bases not matched to a gene: 5. The CDR3 has 18 residues. In germline, CDR1 is MGHRA, CDR2 YSYEKL. The CDR3, as DNA: TGCGCCAGCAGCCAAGATCCCCGGGACAGGGGCTCCTACAATGAGCAGTTCTTC. It is translated as CASSQDPRDRGSYNEQFF.

V usage is TRBV5-6 and J usage is TRBJ1-1, with 12 bases identical to TRBD1. In germline, CDR1 is SGHDT, CDR2 YYEEEE. The CDR3 spans 17 residues. Losses at the gene ends were 2 bases for V and 5 bases for J; bases not matched to a gene: 10. CDR3 protein: CASSLISGTGGNTEAFF. CDR3 bases: TGTGCCAGCAGCTTAATATCCGGGACAGGGGGCAATACTGAAGCTTTCTTT.

This chain joins TRBV28 and TRBJ2-5, with D uncertain. V was pared by 5 bases and J by 3 bases, with 7 bases between. The CDR3 is 12 residues long. Germline CDR1 and CDR2: MDHEN and SYDVKM. CDR3 sequence (DNA): TGTGCCAGCAGTCCCACTAAAGAGACCCAGTACTTC. Translation: CASSPTKETQYF. Complete variable domain (other parts from reference TRBV28 and TRBJ2-5): DVKVTQSSRYLVKRTGEKVFLECVQDMDHENMFWYRQDPGLGLRLIYFSYDVKMKEKGDIPEGYSVSREKKERFSLILESASTNQTSMYLCASSPTKETQYFGPGTRLLVL.

The V call is TRBV7-2, the J call TRBJ2-5; D may match TRBD1 or TRBD2 (7 bases each). From germline, CDR1 is SGHTA and CDR2 FQGNSA. The V end was cut by 6 bases, the J end by 5 bases, with 13 bases between. This CDR3 contains 13 residues. CDR3 DNA: TGTGCCAGCAGTAATCAGGGGGGGGAGACCCAGTACTTC. It encodes CASSNQGGETQYF. Full variable domain (missing parts from reference TRBV7-2 and TRBJ2-5): GAGVSQSPSNKVTEKGKDVELRCDPISGHTALYWYRQSLGQGLEFLIYFQGNSAPDKSGLPSDRFSAERTGGSVSTLTIQRTQQEDSAVYLCASSNQGGETQYFGPGTRLLVL.

Comment on this clone: Other nucleotide sequences in the sample specify the same CDR3. The CDR3 is CAWSVGLNTGELFF. DNA of the CDR3: TGTGCCTGGAGTGTAGGACTGAACACCGGGGAGCTGTTTTTT. The rearrangement links TRBV30 to TRBJ2-2; D possibly corresponds to TRBD2 (5 bases). V lost 0 bases and J 1 base, leaving 6 bases between the germline ends. The CDR3 consists of 14 residues. Germline V lookup: CDR1 GTSNPN, CDR2 SVGIG (reference sequence).

The chain recombines TRBV10-3 with TRBJ2-1, with D unclear. CDR3 size: 11 residues. CDR1 is ENHRY and CDR2 is SYGVKD in the germline V gene. Trimming shortened V by 7 bases and J by 8 bases, and 9 bases separated the two germline ends. The CDR3 spells CAITSFDEQFF. The CDR3 coding sequence is TGTGCCATCACAAGTTTCGATGAGCAGTTCTTC.

CDR3 coding DNA: TGTGCCATCAGCGCCGGGCCATTACGGGATCAGCCCCAGCATTTT. It yields the protein CAISAGPLRDQPQHF. The chain has TRBV10-3 and TRBJ1-5; D remains ambiguous. V lost 6 bases to trimming and J lost 5 bases, with 17 bases between them. Germline V gene data show CDR1 as ENHRY and CDR2 as SYGVKD. The CDR3 has 15 residues.

The chain has TRBV6-5 and TRBJ2-3; D may be TRBD1 (5 bases). This CDR3 is built from 15 residues. V was pared by 2 bases and J by 5 bases, with 14 bases between. Per germline, CDR1 MNHEY and CDR2 SVGAGI. The CDR3 coding sequence is TGTGCCAGCAGTTACATGGCAGGGTTAGGAGATACGCAGTATTTT. Protein: CASSYMAGLGDTQYF.

The chain recombines TRBV7-9 with TRBJ2-1; 8 bases map to TRBD2. The CDR3 consists of 17 residues. V dropped 6 bases and J dropped 6; count of bases not matched to a gene: 16. CDR1 is SEHNR and CDR2 is FQNEAQ in the germline V gene (reference sequence). CDR3 in DNA: TGTGCCAGCAGACATAGGAGTGTGGCGGGAGGTGTCAATGAGCAGTTCTTC. This codes for CASRHRSVAGGVNEQFF.

This clone was detected only once. The chain carries TRBV30 and TRBJ2-1; 9 bases map to TRBD2. After removal of 5 bases from V and 5 bases from J, the junction contained 4 bases not matched to a gene. The CDR3 has 13 amino acids. Germline V lookup: CDR1 GTSNPN, CDR2 SVGIG (reference sequence). This chain's CDR3 is CAWAGGRDNEQFF. The CDR3 coding sequence is TGTGCCTGGGCGGGAGGGCGAGACAATGAGCAGTTCTTC.

This clone was seen a single time. The rearrangement links TRBV6-6 to TRBJ2-1; D ambiguous. Trimming cost V 7 bases and J 4 bases, with 11 bases left between them. Germline CDR1 and CDR2: MNHNY and SVGAGI (reference sequence). The CDR3 spans 13 residues. The CDR3 is CASTGKGYNEQFF. CDR3 sequence (DNA): TGTGCCAGCACCGGTAAAGGATACAATGAGCAGTTCTTC.

The genes are TRBV5-4 and TRBJ1-1, with a possible D match to TRBD1 (5 bases). CDR3 length: 16 amino acids. Germline lookup yields CDR1 SGHNT and CDR2 YYREEE (reference sequence). V was cut by 3 bases and J by 0 bases, with 15 bases left in between. The CDR3 coding sequence is TGTGCCAGCAGCTCCCCCGTCGGGGCAATGAACACTGAAGCTTTCTTT. It encodes CASSSPVGAMNTEAFF.

This chain uses TRBV7-9 with TRBJ2-1; D unclear. The V gene's germline CDR1 is SEHNR and CDR2 FQNEAQ (reference sequence). The CDR3 length is 11 residues. The V end was cut by 2 bases, the J end by 8 bases, with 4 bases between. CDR3 sequence reads: CASSLWHEQFF. CDR3 nucleotide sequence: TGTGCCAGCAGCTTATGGCATGAGCAGTTCTTC.

The chain combines TRBV19 with TRBJ2-1; 9 bases are shared with TRBD2. V shed 10 bases and J 7 bases; nucleotides not matched to a gene: 11. CDR1 is LNHDA, CDR2 SQIVND, per germline (reference sequence). This CDR3 contains 14 residues. CDR3 sequence reads: CAISSGIEPNEQFF. The CDR3 DNA follows: TGTGCCATCTCTAGCGGGATAGAGCCGAATGAGCAGTTCTTC.

J is TRBJ2-3 and V is TRBV4-1; D is ambiguous. The V and J ends lost 3 bases and 6 bases respectively, with 16 bases between them. The germline gives CDR1 MGHRA, CDR2 YSYEKL. This CDR3 is 15 amino acids long. CDR3 protein: CASSQELKGRDTQYF. The CDR3 DNA follows: TGCGCCAGCAGCCAGGAGTTGAAGGGCCGGGATACGCAGTATTTT.

The gene calls are TRBV6-5 and TRBJ1-1, with a weak D call TRBD1 (6 bases). With 6 bases removed from V and 6 bases from J, the gap between germline ends came to 17 bases. CDR1 is MNHEY, CDR2 SVGAGI, per germline. The CDR3 runs 14 residues. CDR3 protein: CASRKQGSVSEAFF. CDR3 nucleotide sequence: TGTGCCAGCAGGAAACAGGGTTCGGTATCTGAAGCTTTCTTT.

In its sample, this clone is medium-sized. The chain carries TRBV27 and TRBJ2-7; 12 positions match TRBD2. Germline V gene sequence: CDR1 MNHEY, CDR2 SMNVEV (reference sequence). The CDR3 is made up of 16 amino acids. With 4 bases clipped from V and 5 bases from J, the junction kept 9 bases outside the gene matches. The CDR3 is CASSSTPSGRVHEQYF. The CDR3 bases are TGTGCCAGCAGTTCCACCCCTAGCGGGAGGGTGCACGAGCAGTACTTC.

The rearrangement uses TRBV4-2 and TRBJ2-5, with unresolved D. The CDR3 extends over 14 amino acids. V was trimmed by 1 base and J by 2 bases, leaving 8 bases between them. Germline values: CDR1 LGHNA, CDR2 YNFKEQ. The DNA of the CDR3 is TGTGCCAGCAGCCAAGGACGCAATCAAGAGACCCAGTACTTC. Translation gives CASSQGRNQETQYF.

This chain uses TRBV30 with TRBJ2-1; D could derive from TRBD1 or TRBD2 (5 bases each). The CDR3 consists of 15 residues. Germline assignment: CDR1 GTSNPN and CDR2 SVGIG (reference sequence). V was shortened by 3 bases and J by 1 base, with 13 bases between the two germline ends. The CDR3: CAWRTPGPSYNEQFF. The CDR3 coding sequence is TGTGCCTGGAGAACCCCGGGACCTTCCTACAATGAGCAGTTCTTC.

The rearrangement links TRBV11-1 to TRBJ2-2, with D uncertain. Trimming stripped 3 bases from V and 3 bases from J, with 14 bases between. The CDR3 has 16 residues. Germline V CDR1 and CDR2: SGHAT, FQDESV (reference sequence). For the CDR3, the DNA is TGTGCCAGCAGCTTCGGAGTCGGGCCCGACACCGGGGAGCTGTTTTTT. It encodes CASSFGVGPDTGELFF.

The CDR3 bases are TGTGCCAGCAGCTCACTAGCGGGAGTGGAAGAGACCCAGTACTTC. It is translated as CASSSLAGVEETQYF. This chain joins TRBV27 and TRBJ2-5, with 11 bases aligning to TRBD2. Trimming took 6 bases from V and 3 from J; bases not matched to a gene: 6. The CDR3 spans 15 residues. Germline assignment: CDR1 MNHEY and CDR2 SMNVEV (reference sequence).

The rearrangement links TRBV30 to TRBJ1-2; D unclear. The CDR3 length is 13 residues. The V end lost 3 bases, the J end lost 4 bases, and 12 bases lay between the germline ends. Per the germline V gene, CDR1 is GTSNPN and CDR2 is SVGIG (reference sequence). CDR3 protein: CAWRNGRRYGYTF. The CDR3 DNA reads as TGTGCCTGGAGAAACGGACGGCGCTATGGCTACACCTTC.